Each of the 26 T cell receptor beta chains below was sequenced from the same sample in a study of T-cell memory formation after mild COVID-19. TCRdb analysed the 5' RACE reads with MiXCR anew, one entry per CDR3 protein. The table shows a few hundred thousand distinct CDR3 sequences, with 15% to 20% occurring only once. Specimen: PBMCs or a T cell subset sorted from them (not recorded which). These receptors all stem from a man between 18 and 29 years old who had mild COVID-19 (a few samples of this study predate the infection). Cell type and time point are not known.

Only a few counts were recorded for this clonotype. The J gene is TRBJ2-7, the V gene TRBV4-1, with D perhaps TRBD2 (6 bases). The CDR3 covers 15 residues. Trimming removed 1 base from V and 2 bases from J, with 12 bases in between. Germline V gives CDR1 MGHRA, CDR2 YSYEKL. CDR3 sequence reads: CASSQGGTSAYEQYF. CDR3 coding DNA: TGCGCCAGCAGCCAAGGCGGGACCTCCGCCTACGAGCAGTACTTC.

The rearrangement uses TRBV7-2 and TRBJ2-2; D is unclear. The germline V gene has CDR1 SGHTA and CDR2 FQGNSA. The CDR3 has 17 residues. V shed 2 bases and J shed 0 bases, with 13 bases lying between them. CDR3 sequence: CASSLKPPVANTGELFF. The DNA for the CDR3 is TGTGCCAGCAGCTTAAAGCCCCCCGTGGCGAACACCGGGGAGCTGTTTTTT.

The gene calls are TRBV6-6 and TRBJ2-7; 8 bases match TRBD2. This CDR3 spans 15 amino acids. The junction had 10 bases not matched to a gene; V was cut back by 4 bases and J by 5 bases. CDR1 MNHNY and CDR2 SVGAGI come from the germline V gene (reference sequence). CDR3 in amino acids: CASSSTSSGAHEQYV. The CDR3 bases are TGTGCCAGCAGTTCGACTAGTAGCGGGGCCCACGAGCAGTACGTC.

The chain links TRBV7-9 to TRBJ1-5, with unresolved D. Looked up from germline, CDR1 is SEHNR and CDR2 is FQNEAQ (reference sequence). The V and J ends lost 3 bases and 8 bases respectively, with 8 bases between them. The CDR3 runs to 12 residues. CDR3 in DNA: TGTGCCAGCAGCTTCGGCGGTAAGCCCCAGCATTTT. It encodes CASSFGGKPQHF.

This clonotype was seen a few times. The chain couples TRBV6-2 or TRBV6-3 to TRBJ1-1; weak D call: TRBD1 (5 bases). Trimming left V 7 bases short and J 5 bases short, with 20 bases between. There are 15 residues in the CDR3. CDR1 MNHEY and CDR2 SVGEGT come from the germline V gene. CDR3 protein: CASTDLGVTRTEAFF. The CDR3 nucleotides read TGTGCCAGCACCGACTTGGGGGTCACGAGAACTGAAGCTTTCTTT.

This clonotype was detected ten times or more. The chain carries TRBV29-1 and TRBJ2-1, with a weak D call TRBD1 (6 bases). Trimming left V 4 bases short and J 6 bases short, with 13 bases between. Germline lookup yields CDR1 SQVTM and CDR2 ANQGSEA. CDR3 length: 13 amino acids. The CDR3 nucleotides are TGCAGCGTTGGACAGGCTCTCCGCAATGAGCAGTTCTTC. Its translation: CSVGQALRNEQFF.

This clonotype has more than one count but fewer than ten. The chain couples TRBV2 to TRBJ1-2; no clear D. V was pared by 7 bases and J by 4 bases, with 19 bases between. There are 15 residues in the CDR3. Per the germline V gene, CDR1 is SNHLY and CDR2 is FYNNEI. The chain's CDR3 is CASTLSRAEAYGYTF. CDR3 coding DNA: TGTGCCAGCACCTTGAGTCGGGCGGAGGCCTATGGCTACACCTTC.

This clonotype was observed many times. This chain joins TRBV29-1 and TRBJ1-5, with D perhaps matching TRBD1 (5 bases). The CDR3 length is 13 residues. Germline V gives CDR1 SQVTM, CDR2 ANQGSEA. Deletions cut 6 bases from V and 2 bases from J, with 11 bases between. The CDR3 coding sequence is TGCAGCGTGGCGGGCAGGGGCAATCAGCCCCAGCATTTT. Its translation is CSVAGRGNQPQHF. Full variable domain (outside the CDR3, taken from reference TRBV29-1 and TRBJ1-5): SAVISQKPSRDICQRGTSLTIQCQVDSQVTMMFWYRQQPGQSLTLIATANQGSEATYESGFVIDKFPISRPNLTFSTLTVSNMSPEDSSIYLCSVAGRGNQPQHFGDGTRLSIL.

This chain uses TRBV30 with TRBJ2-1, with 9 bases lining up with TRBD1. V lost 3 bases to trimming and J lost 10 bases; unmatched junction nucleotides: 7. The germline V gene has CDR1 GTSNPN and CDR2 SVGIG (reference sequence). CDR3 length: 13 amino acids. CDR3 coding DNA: TGTGCCTGGAGGGGGACAGGGATACACGAGCAGTTCTTC. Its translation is CAWRGTGIHEQFF.

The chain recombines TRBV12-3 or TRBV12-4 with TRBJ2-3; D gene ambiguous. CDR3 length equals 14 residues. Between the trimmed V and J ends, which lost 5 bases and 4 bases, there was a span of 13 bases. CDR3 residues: CASSTWIVADTQYF. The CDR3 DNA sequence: TGTGCCAGCAGTACCTGGATTGTTGCAGATACGCAGTATTTT.

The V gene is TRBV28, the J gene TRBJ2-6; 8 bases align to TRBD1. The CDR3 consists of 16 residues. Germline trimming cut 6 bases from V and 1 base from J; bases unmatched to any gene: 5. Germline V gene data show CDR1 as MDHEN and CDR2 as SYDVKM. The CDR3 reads CASRTGDSSGANVLTF. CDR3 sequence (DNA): TGTGCCAGCAGGACAGGGGACTCTTCTGGGGCCAACGTCCTGACTTTC. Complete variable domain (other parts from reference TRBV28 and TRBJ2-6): DVKVTQSSRYLVKRTGEKVFLECVQDMDHENMFWYRQDPGLGLRLIYFSYDVKMKEKGDIPEGYSVSREKKERFSLILESASTNQTSMYLCASRTGDSSGANVLTFGAGSRLTVL.

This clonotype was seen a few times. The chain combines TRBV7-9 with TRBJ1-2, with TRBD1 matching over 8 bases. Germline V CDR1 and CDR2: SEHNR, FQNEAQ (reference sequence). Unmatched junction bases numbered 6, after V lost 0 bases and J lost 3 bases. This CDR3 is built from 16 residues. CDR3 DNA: TGTGCCAGCAGCTTAGCGGGGACAGGTACGGACTATGGCTACACCTTC. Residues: CASSLAGTGTDYGYTF.

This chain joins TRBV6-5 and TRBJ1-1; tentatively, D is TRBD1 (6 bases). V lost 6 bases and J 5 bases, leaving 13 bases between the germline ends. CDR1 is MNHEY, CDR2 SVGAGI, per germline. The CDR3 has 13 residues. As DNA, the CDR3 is TGTGCCAGCAGCAGAGGGGGGTCAACTGAAGCTTTCTTT. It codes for CASSRGGSTEAFF.

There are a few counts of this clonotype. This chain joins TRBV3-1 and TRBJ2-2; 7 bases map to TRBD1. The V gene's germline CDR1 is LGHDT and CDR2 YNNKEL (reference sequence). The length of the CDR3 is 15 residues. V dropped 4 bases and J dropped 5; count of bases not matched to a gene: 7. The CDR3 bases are TGTGCCAGCAGCCCCGACAGGGTGTGGACCGGGGAGCTGTTTTTT. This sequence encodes CASSPDRVWTGELFF.

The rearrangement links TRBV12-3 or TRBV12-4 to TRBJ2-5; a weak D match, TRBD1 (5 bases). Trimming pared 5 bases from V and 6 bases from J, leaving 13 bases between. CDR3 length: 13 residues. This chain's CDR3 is CASSGHVEKTQYF. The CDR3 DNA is TGTGCCAGCAGTGGACACGTCGAAAAGACCCAGTACTTC.

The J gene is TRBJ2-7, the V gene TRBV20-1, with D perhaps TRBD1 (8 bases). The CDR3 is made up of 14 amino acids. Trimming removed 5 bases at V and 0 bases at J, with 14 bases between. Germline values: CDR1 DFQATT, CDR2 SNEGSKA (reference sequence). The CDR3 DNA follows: TGCAGTGCTTGGAACAGGGGGGGCTCCTACGAGCAGTACTTC. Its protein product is CSAWNRGGSYEQYF.

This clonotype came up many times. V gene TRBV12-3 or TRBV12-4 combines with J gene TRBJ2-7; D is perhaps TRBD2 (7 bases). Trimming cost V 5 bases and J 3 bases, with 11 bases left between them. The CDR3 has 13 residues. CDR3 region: CASSAGAYYEQYF. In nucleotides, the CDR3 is TGTGCCAGCAGTGCGGGGGCATACTACGAGCAGTACTTC.

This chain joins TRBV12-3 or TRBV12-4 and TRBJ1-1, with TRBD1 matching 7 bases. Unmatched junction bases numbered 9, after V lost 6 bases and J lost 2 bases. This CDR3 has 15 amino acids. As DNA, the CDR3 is TGTGCCAGCAGCCCCGCCGGGACAGCAAACACTGAAGCTTTCTTT. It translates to CASSPAGTANTEAFF.

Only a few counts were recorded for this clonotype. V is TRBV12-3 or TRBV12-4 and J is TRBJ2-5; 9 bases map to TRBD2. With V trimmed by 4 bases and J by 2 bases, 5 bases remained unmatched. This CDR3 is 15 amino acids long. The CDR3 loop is CASSWTTSGQETQYF. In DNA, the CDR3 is TGTGCCAGCAGTTGGACGACTAGCGGTCAAGAGACCCAGTACTTC.

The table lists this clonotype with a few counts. CDR3 in DNA: TGTGCCAGCAGCAAGGGGTTTGGGCGTACGAACACCGGGGAGCTGTTTTTT. Translation gives CASSKGFGRTNTGELFF. The chain recombines TRBV7-2 with TRBJ2-2, with D possibly being TRBD1 (5 bases). Germline V lookup: CDR1 SGHTA, CDR2 FQGNSA. V lost 5 bases to trimming and J lost 0 bases, with 16 bases between them. The CDR3 is 17 amino acids.

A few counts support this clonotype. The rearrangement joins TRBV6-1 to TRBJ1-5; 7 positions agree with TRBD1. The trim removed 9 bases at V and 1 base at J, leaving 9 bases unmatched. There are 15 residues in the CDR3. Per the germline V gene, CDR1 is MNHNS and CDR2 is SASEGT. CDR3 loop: CASRDDRASNQPQHF. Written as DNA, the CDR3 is TGTGCCAGTAGAGACGACAGGGCCAGCAATCAGCCCCAGCATTTT.

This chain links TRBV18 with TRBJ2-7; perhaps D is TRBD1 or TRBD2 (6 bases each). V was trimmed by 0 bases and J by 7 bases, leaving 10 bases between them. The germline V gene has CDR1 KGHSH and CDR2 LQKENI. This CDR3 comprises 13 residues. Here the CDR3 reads CASSPPGGAEQYV. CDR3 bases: TGTGCCAGCTCACCACCGGGGGGCGCGGAGCAGTACGTC.

CDR3 sequence (DNA): TGTGCCAGCAGTCCTTCGGACAGGGGAAGTAGAGGCTACACCTTC. As protein: CASSPSDRGSRGYTF. This chain connects TRBV12-3 or TRBV12-4 to TRBJ1-2; 9 nucleotides match TRBD1. The CDR3 is 15 amino acids. J was trimmed by 8 bases and V by 5 bases; bases with no gene match: 12.

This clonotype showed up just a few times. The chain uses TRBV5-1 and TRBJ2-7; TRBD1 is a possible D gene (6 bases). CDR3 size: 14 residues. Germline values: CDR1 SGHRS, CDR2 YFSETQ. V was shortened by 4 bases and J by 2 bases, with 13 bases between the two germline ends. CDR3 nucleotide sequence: TGCGCCAGCAGCCTCAAAGGGGGAACCTACGAGCAGTACTTC. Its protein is CASSLKGGTYEQYF.

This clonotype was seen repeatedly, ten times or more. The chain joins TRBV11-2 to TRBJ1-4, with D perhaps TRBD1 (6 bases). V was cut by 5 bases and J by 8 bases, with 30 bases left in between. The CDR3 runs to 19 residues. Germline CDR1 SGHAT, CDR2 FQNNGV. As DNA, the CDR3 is TGTGCCAGCAGCCGATCCAACCCGGGCTGGGAGGGGGGGATGGAAAAACTGTTTTTT. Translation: CASSRSNPGWEGGMEKLFF.

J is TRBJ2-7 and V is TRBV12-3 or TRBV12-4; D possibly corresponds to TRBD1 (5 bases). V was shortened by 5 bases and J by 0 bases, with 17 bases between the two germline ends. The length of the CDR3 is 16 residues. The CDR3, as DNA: TGTGCCAGCAGTGCGGACACCCCGACGAGCTCCTACGAGCAGTACTTC. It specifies CASSADTPTSSYEQYF.